This T cell receptor beta chain was profiled in a study of identical twins. Each cDNA held unique molecular identifiers, and template switching gave it a universal primer site. TCRdb used MiXCR to reprocess the 5' RACE reads, holding one entry per CDR3 protein. The sample has 420,000 or so distinct CDR3 sequences; 18% are singletons. General study points: Monozygotic twins shared more out-of-frame TCR alpha than recombination models predicted. There was an excess of low generation probability in the out-of-frame alpha sequences that twins shared. The analysis was cross-sectional rather than longitudinal within donors.

CDR3 length: 18 residues. The trim removed 2 bases at V and 9 bases at J, leaving 18 bases unmatched. Per germline, CDR1 LGHDT and CDR2 YNNKEL (reference sequence). In the case of this clonotype: Its antigen remains unidentified.

The rearrangement links TRBV3-1 to TRBJ2-1, with 8 bases aligning to TRBD1. The source of this sequence is a man aged 50 to 60 in good health. The sequencing sample was made of naive T cells sorted from blood. The CDR3 DNA sequence: TGTGCCAGCAGCCAACCACCGGGGACAGGACCCTTATTTATTGAGCAGTTCTTC. Encoded protein: CASSQPPGTGPLFIEQFF.